The entry that follows covers one T cell receptor beta chain sequence. Its antigen is unknown. The protocol was immunoSEQ multiplex PCR, while the TCRdb copy is restricted to in-frame clones and leaves out a portion. The sample shows tens of thousands of clones, around nine tenths of them seen only once. This CDR3 has 11 amino acids. Trimming took off 2 bases at V and 6 bases at J, with 5 bases between the two ends. In germline, CDR1 is SGHTA, CDR2 FQGNSA. The data stem from a study of T cell responses to AZD1222 COVID-19 vaccine. General study points: Targeting of unmutated variant regions was reportedly seen in nearly half of spike-specific TCRs. Across spike, vaccine-associated CD4 TCRs were found, dominant at 160-218 and 743-854.

The analysis combined second doses at about 4 or about 12 weeks. V is TRBV7-2 and J is TRBJ2-7, with D uncertain. The sample here was peripheral blood, taken 28 days after the second AZD1222 dose. The origin of this receptor is an adult who received the AZD1222 COVID-19 vaccine. The CDR3 DNA reads as TGTGCCAGCAGCTTAAATAGCGAGCAGTACTTC. Its protein is CASSLNSEQYF.